Given below is one TCR beta chain in context. Its matching antigen is unknown. One junction end disagrees with the germline gene, perhaps due to a read error. This sample is drawn from a study of T cells in Graves' hyperthyroidism and ophthalmopathy. Points from the study as a whole: Ophthalmopathy was separated from stable hyperthyroidism by a 13 V-J model.

Germline CDR1 reads MDHEN; CDR2 reads SYDVKM. The CDR3 totals 15 residues. Amplified TCR beta CDR3 regions came from RNA transcripts. Using the HTBI primer set, a first-round RT-PCR was run on the TCR CDR3. TCRdb reanalysed the multiplex PCR reads using MiXCR and keeps one entry per CDR3 protein. This table has roughly 500,000 distinct CDR3 sequences, under 60% appearing once. Sequencing was carried out using peripheral blood or thyroid tissue (not recorded which). The receptor was derived from an adult woman with Graves' disease, either hyperthyroidism or ophthalmopathy (not recorded which). The chain couples TRBV28 to TRBJ2-5, with TRBD1 identical over 10 bases. CDR3 in amino acids: CAGSPSRTGGETQYF. Written as DNA, the CDR3 is TGTGCCGGCAGCCCATCCCGGACAGGGGGAGAGACCCAGTACTTC. The full variable domain, with the rest looked up from reference TRBV28 and TRBJ2-5, is DVKVTQSSRYLVKRTGEKVFLECVQDMDHENMFWYRQDPGLGLRLIYFSYDVKMKEKGDIPEGYSVSREKKERFSLILESASTNQTSMYLCAGSPSRTGGETQYFGPGTRLLVL.